The TCR beta chain described here comes from a study of cytomegalovirus exposure and HLA in healthy donors. Across the whole study: Genetic ancestry analysis placed approximately 79% of the 398 donors that were genotyped in the Caucasian-associated cluster.

In the PCR, 60 Vbeta and 13 Jbeta primers were used. Assay: immunoSEQ multiplex PCR; the TCRdb copy retains only in-frame clones and omits some. Of roughly 180,000 clones listed, 80% are singletons. Remarks on this clone: The antigen is undetermined. The junction departs from germline at one end; a sequencing error may be responsible.

Study-level results: Presence/absence analysis assumed near-uniform sequencing depth across donors. A missense DCLRE1C variant was associated with V- and J-gene trimming of TCR beta chains in a later analysis, and an independent cohort replicated the association.

The CDR3 extends over 16 amino acids. The germline gives CDR1 LGHNA, CDR2 YNFKEQ. The sequence was collected from a woman aged 25 to 45 in good health and CMV-seronegative. Source material: PBMCs. The chain couples TRBV4-2 to TRBJ1-4, with TRBD1 identical over 7 bases. The CDR3 bases are TGTGCCGGCAGCCAAGATCCGTCCGGGACAGATGAAAAACTGTTTTTT. Translation gives CAGSQDPSGTDEKLFF.